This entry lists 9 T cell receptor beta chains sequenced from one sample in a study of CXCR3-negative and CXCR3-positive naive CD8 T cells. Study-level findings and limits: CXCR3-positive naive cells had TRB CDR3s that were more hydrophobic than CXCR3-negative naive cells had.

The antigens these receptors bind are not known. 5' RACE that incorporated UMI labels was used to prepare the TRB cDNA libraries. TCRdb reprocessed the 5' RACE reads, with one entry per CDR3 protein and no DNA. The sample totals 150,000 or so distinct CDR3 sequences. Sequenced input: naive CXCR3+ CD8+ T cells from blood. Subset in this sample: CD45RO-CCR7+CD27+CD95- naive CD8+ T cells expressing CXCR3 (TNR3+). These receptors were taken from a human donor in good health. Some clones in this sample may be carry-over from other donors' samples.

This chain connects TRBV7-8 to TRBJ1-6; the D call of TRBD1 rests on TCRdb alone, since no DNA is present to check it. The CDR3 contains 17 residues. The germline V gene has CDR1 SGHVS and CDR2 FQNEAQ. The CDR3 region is CASTSMGTGLRNSPLHF. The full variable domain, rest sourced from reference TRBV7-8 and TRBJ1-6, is GAGVSQSPRYKVAKRGQDVALRCDPISGHVSLFWYQQALGQGPEFLTYFQNEAQLDKSGLPSDRFFAERPEGSVSTLKIQRTQQEDSAVYLCASTSMGTGLRNSPLHFGNGTRLTVT.

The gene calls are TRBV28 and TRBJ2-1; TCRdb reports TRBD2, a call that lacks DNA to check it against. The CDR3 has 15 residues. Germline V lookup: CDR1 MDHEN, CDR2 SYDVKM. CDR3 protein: CASSLIGGVYNEQFF.

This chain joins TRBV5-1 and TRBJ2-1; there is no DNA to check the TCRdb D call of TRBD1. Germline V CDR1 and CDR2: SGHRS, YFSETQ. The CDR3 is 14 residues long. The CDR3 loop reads CASSTTGWDNEQFF.

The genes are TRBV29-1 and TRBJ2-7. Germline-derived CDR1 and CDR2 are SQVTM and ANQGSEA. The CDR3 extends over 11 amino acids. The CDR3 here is CSVNIDYEQYF.

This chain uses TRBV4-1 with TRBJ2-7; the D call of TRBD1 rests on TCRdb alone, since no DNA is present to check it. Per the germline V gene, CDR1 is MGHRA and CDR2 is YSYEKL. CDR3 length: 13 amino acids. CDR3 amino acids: CASRPPGTYEQYF.

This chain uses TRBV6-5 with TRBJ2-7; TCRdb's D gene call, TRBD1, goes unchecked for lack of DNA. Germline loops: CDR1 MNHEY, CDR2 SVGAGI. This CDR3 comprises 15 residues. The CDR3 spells CASSHGQGSYYEQYF.

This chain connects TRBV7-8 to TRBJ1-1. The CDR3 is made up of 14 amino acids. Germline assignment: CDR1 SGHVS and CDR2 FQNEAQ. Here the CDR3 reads CASSRGLGNTEAFF.

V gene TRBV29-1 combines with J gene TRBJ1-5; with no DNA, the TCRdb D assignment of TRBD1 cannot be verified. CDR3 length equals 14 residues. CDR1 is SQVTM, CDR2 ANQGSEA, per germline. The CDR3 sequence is CSAWDSDSNQPQHF.

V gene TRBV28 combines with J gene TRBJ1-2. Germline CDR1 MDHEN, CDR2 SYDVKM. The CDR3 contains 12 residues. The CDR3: CASSAWIDGYTF.